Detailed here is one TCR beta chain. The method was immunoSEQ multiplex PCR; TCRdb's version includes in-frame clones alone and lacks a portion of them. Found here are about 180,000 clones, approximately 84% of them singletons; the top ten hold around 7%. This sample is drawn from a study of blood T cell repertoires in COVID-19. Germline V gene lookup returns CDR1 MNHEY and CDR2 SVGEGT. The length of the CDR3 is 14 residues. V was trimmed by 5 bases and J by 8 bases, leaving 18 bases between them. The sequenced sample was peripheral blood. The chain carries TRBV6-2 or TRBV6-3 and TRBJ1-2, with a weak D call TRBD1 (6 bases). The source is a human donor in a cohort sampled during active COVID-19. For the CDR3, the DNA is TGTGCCAGCAGTCTACACAGGGATGGAGCAGGCTACACCTTC. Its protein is CASSLHRDGAGYTF.